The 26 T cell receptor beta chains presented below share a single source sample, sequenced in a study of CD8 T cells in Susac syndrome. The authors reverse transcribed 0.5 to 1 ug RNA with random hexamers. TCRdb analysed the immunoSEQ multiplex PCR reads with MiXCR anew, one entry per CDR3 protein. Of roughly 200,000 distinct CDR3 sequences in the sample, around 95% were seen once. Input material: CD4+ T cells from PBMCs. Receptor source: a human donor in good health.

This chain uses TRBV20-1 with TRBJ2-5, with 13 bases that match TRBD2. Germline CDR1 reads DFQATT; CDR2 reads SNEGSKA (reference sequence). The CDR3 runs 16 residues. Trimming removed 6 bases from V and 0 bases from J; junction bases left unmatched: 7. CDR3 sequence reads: CSAPRTSGGDQETQYF. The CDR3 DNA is TGCAGTGCACCGCGGACTAGCGGGGGAGACCAAGAGACCCAGTACTTC.

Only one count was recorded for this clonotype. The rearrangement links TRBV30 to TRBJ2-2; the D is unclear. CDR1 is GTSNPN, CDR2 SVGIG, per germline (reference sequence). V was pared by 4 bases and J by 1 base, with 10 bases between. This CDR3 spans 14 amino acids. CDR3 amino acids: CAWTRALNTGELFF. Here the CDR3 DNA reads TGTGCCTGGACACGGGCTCTGAACACCGGGGAGCTGTTTTTT.

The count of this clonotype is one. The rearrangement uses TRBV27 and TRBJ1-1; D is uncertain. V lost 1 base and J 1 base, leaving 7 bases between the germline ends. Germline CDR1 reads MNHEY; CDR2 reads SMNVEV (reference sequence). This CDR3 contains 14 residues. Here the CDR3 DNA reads TGTGCCAGCAGTTTATTCCCAGGGAACACTGAAGCTTTCTTT. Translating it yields CASSLFPGNTEAFF.

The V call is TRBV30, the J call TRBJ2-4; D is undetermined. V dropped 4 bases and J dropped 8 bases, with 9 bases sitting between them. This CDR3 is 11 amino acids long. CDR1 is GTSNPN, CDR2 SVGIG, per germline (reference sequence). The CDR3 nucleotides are TGTGCCTGGAAGGTGTTGGACATTCAGTACTTC. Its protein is CAWKVLDIQYF. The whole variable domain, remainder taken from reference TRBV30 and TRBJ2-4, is SQTIHQWPATLVQPVGSPLSLECTVEGTSNPNLYWYRQAAGRGLQLLFYSVGIGQISSEVPQNLSASRPQDRQFILSSKKLLLSDSGFYLCAWKVLDIQYFGAGTRLSVL.

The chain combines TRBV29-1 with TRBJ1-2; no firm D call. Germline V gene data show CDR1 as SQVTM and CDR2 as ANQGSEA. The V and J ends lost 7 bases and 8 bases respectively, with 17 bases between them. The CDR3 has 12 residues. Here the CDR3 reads CSGTLEGRGYTF. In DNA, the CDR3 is TGCAGCGGGACCCTAGAGGGCCGGGGCTACACCTTC.

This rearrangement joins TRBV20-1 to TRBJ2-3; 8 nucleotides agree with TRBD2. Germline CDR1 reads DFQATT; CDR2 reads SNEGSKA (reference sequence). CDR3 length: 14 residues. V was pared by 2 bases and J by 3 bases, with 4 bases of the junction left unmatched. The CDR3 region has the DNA TGCAGTGCTAGACAAGCGGGGGTTACAGATACGCAGTATTTT. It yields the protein CSARQAGVTDTQYF.

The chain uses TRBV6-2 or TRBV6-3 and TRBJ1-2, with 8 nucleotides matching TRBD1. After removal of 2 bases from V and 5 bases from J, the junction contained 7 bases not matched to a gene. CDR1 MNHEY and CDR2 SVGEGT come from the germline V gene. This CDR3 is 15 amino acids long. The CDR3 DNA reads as TGTGCCAGCAGTTACGGACAGGGTTCTCGGTATGGCTACACCTTC. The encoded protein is CASSYGQGSRYGYTF.

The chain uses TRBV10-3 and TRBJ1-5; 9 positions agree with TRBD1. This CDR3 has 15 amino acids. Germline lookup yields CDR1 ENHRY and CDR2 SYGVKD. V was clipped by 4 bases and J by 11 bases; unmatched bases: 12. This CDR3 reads CAISGTGQGPEAQHF. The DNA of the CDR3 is TGTGCCATCAGTGGAACGGGACAGGGCCCCGAGGCCCAGCATTTT.

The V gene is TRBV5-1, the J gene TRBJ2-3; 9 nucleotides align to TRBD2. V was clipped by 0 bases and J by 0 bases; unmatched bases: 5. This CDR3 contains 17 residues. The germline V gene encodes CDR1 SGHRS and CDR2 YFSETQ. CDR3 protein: CASSLGGGALSTDTQYF. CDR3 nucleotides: TGCGCCAGCAGCTTGGGCGGGGGGGCCCTAAGCACAGATACGCAGTATTTT.

The CDR3 loop reads CASSTRDRVNQYF. The CDR3 DNA sequence: TGTGCCAGCAGTACCAGGGACAGGGTAAATCAGTACTTC. The genes are TRBV12-3 or TRBV12-4 and TRBJ2-4; TRBD1 matches at 9 bases. CDR3 length equals 13 residues. The J segment lost 12 bases and the V segment lost 5 bases, leaving 8 bases of the junction unmatched.

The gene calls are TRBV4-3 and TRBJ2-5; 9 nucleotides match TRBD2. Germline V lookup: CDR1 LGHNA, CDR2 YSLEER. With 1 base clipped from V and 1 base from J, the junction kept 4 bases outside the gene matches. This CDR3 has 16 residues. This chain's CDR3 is CASSQGSGGPQETQYF. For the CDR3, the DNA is TGCGCCAGCAGCCAAGGCAGCGGGGGGCCCCAAGAGACCCAGTACTTC.

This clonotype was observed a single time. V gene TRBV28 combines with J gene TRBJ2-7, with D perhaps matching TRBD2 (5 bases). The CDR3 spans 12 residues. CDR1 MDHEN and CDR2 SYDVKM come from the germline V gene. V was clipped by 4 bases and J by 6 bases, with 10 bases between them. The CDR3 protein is CASSSAGSEQYV. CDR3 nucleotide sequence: TGTGCCAGCAGTTCCGCGGGTTCCGAGCAGTACGTC.

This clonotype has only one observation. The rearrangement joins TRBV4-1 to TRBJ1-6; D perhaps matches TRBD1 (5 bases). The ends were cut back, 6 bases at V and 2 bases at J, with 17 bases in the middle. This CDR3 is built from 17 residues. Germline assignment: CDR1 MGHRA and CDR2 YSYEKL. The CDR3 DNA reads TGCGCCAGCAGGGCCCCGGGGGGGTCCGCCTATAATTCACCCCTCCACTTT. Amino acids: CASRAPGGSAYNSPLHF.

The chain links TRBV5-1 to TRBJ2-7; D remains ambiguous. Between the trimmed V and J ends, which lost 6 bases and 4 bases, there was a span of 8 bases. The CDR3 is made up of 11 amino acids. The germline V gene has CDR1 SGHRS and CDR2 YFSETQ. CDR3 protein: CASKGEYEQYF. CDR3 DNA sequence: TGCGCCAGCAAAGGAGAATACGAGCAGTACTTC.

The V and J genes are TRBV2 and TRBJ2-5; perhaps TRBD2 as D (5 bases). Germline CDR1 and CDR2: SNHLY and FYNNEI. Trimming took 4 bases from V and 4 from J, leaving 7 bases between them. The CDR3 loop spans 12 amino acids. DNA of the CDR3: TGTGCCAGCAGTGGGACTCCAGAGACCCAGTACTTC. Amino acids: CASSGTPETQYF.

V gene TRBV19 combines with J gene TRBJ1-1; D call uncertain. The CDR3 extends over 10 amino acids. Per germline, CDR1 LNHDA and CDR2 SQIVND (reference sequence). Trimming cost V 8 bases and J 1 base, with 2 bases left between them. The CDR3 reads CASQNTEAFF. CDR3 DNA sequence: TGTGCCAGTCAGAACACTGAAGCTTTCTTT.

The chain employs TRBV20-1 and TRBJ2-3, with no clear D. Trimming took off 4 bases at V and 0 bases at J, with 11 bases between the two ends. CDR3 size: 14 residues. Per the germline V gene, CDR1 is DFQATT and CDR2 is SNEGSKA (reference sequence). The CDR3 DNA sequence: TGCAGTGCTATATTAGAAACTAGCACAGATACGCAGTATTTT. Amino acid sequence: CSAILETSTDTQYF.

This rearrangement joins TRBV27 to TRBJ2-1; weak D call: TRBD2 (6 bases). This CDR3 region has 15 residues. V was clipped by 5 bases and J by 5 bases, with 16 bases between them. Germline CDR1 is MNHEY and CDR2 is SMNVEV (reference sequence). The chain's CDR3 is CASSPYGGINNEQFF. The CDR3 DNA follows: TGTGCCAGCAGTCCCTACGGGGGAATCAACAATGAGCAGTTCTTC.

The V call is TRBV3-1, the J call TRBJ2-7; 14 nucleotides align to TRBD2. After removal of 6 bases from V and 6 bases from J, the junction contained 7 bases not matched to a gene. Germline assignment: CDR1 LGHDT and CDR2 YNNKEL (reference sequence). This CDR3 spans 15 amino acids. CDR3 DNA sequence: TGTGCCAGCAGTCGTGGACTAGCGGGAGGCGGCGAGCAGTACGTC. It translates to CASSRGLAGGGEQYV.

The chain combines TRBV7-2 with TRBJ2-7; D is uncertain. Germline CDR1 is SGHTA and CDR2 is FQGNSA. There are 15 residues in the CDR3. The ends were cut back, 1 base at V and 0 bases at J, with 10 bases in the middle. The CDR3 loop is CASSLGIGNSYEQYV. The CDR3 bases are TGTGCCAGCAGCTTAGGTATAGGGAACTCCTACGAGCAGTACGTC.

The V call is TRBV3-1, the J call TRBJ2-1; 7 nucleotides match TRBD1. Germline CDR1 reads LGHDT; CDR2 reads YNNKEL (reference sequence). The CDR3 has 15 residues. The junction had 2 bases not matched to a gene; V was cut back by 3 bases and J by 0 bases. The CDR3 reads CASSQTGSSYNEQFF. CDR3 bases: TGTGCCAGCAGCCAGACAGGGTCCTCCTACAATGAGCAGTTCTTC.

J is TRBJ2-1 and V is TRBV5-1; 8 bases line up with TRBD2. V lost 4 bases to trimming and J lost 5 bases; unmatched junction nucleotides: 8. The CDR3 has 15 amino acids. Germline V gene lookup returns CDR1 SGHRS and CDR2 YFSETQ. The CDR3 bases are TGCGCCAGCAGCGAGGGGACTAGTCGGGACAATGAGCAGTTCTTC. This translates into CASSEGTSRDNEQFF.

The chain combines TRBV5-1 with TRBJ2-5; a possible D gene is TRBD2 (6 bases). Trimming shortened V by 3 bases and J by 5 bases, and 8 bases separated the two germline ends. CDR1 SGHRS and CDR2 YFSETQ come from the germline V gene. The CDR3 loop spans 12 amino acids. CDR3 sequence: CASSWSGETQYF. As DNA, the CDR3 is TGCGCCAGCAGCTGGAGCGGGGAGACCCAGTACTTC.

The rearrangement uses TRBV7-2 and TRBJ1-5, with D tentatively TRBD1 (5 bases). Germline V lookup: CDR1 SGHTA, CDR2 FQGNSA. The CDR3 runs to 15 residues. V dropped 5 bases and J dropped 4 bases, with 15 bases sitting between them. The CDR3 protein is CASSREVTANQPQHF. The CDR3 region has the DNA TGTGCCAGCAGCCGAGAAGTGACAGCAAATCAGCCCCAGCATTTT.

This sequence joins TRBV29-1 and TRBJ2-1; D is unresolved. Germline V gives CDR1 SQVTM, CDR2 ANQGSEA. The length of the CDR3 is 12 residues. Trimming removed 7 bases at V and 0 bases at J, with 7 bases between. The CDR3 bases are TGCAGCGCTTGTCCCTCCTACAATGAGCAGTTCTTC. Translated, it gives CSACPSYNEQFF.

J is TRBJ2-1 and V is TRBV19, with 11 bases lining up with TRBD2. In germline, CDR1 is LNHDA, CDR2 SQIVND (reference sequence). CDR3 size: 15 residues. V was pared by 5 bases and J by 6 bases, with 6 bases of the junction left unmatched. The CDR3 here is CASSWTSGSPNEQFF. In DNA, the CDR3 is TGTGCCAGTAGTTGGACTAGCGGGTCTCCCAATGAGCAGTTCTTC.